This TCR beta chain was found in a study of cytomegalovirus exposure and HLA in healthy donors. Study background: About 85 million unique TCRs from HLA-typed donors were held in an early release of data.

General observations from the study: Researchers reported in a later analysis that common viral pathogens appeared linked to several top clusters. A likely sequencing artifact accounted for one observed cluster of highly shared sequence variants. Sequencing depth roughly uniform across donors was assumed in presence/absence analyses.

PCR involved 60 Vbeta and 13 Jbeta primers. Sequencing used immunoSEQ multiplex PCR; TCRdb keeps in-frame clones, though not all of them. Of 140,000 or so clones detected, 70% appear once; the ten largest clones hold roughly 1.7%. Germline CDR1 SGHVS, CDR2 FQNEAQ. Losses at the gene ends were 3 bases for V and 2 bases for J; bases not matched to a gene: 3. The CDR3 is 14 amino acids. Comments on this clone: The antigen remains undetermined.

Sequencing was performed on PBMCs. The V call is TRBV7-8, the J call TRBJ2-5; 7 nucleotides match TRBD1. The clonotype originates from a woman aged 25 to 45 in good health and CMV-seronegative. As DNA, the CDR3 is TGTGCCAGCAGCTTTAGGGGACAGCAAGAGACCCAGTACTTC. As protein: CASSFRGQQETQYF.